Listed below are T cell receptor beta chains from one sample, sequenced in a study of blood T cell repertoires in COVID-19. The table came from immunoSEQ multiplex PCR; TCRdb's copy has only in-frame clones and leaves some out. The table has approximately 150,000 clones, roughly 84% seen once. Sequenced: PBMCs or T cells enriched from blood (not recorded which). Receptors originate from a man in his sixties who had recovered from COVID-19. The CDR3 runs from the conserved cysteine through the conserved F or W. Fields, in order: V gene, J gene, clone size, D gene, CDR3 DNA, CDR3 protein. A D gene is named only where the DNA matches it firmly. A row's size may be missing; if present it is once, few, many or a size class.

TRBV19	TRBJ2-7	-	TRBD1	TGTGCCAGTAGTTCGGGACAGAGAGGCGAGCAGTACTTC	CASSSGQRGEQYF
TRBV7-2	TRBJ2-1	-	TRBD2	TGTGCCAGCAGCTTACAGGCTGCTCTAGCGGGCAACAATGAGCAGTTCTTC	CASSLQAALAGNNEQFF
TRBV5-1	TRBJ2-3	-	TRBD2	TGCGCCAGCAGTCCTAGCGGGGGAGACACAGATACGCAGTATTTT	CASSPSGGDTDTQYF
TRBV25-1	TRBJ1-2	once	-	TGTGCCAGCAGTGAACGGGGAGTACATGGCTACACCTTC	CASSERGVHGYTF
TRBV9	TRBJ1-1	-	TRBD1	TGTGCCAGCAGCGTAGGTCCAGGGGGCACTGAAGCTTTCTTT	CASSVGPGGTEAFF
TRBV28	TRBJ2-3	-	TRBD1	TGTGCCAGCAGTTTCACACAGGGGGCCACAGATACGCAGTATTTT	CASSFTQGATDTQYF
TRBV7-8	TRBJ2-1	-	-	TGTGCCAGCAGCCCCTTTGACACTGAGCAGTTCTTC	CASSPFDTEQFF
TRBV14	TRBJ1-2	few	TRBD1	TGTGCCAGCAGCCTTGGGACAGACTTCTATGGCTACACCTTC	CASSLGTDFYGYTF
TRBV7-6	TRBJ1-6	-	-	TGTGCCAGCAGCACTTCCGGGAGTCAAAATTCACCCCTCCACTTT	CASSTSGSQNSPLHF
TRBV10-3	TRBJ1-1	-	TRBD1	TGTGCCGTCTTAAAGGGACAGGGAAACACTGAAGCTTTCTTT	CAVLKGQGNTEAFF
TRBV5-8	TRBJ2-1	-	-	TGTGCCGCCCAGAGGAAGTATCTTGGTGAGCAGTTCTTC	CAAQRKYLGEQFF
TRBV6-1	TRBJ2-7	-	TRBD2	TGTGCCAGCAGTGACAACGGAGCGGGGGGAAGTTACGAGCAGTACTTC	CASSDNGAGGSYEQYF
TRBV7-9	TRBJ1-3	-	-	TGTGCCAGCAGCTCCTTTCAGGGGTTGGGAAACACCATATATTTT	CASSSFQGLGNTIYF
TRBV7-3	TRBJ2-3	-	TRBD2	TGTGCCAGCAGCCCCGCACCCTCCCGGGGGGGAAGCACAGATACGCAGTATTTT	CASSPAPSRGGSTDTQYF
TRBV5-8	TRBJ1-2	-	TRBD1	TGTGCCAGCAGCCCGGACAGGGGTAACGGCTACACCTTC	CASSPDRGNGYTF
TRBV3-1/TRBV3-2	TRBJ1-2	-	TRBD1	TGTGCCAGCAGCCAAGTGGACAGGGGCGGCTACACCTTC	CASSQVDRGGYTF
TRBV2	TRBJ1-3	-	-	TGTGCCAGCGGTTCGGGAGGAGCTGGAAACACCATATATTTT	CASGSGGAGNTIYF